This T cell receptor beta chain was found in a study of T cell responses to AZD1222 COVID-19 vaccine. A note on this clone: Its specificity is not known.

The CDR3 runs to 11 residues. Deletions cut 8 bases from V and 10 bases from J, with 14 bases between. Study-wide results and caveats: Elevations in Spike-specific TCR breadth and depth followed administration of two AZD1222 doses. White British ancestry dominated among donors, who included more females, and clonal diversity was possibly underestimated. The CD4 TCRs associated with vaccination extended across spike and predominated at 160-218 and 743-854.

Assay used: immunoSEQ multiplex PCR; TCRdb lists only in-frame clones, some missing. The data contain 120,000 to 150,000 clones, around 86% of them singletons. The V gene is TRBV12-3 or TRBV12-4, the J gene TRBJ1-2; D is uncertain. The clonotype was recovered from an adult in good health. The starting material was peripheral blood, obtained on day 0 of MenACWY control vaccination. CDR3 in DNA: TGTGCCAGCGGGGTAGTGAGCTACTACACCTTC. Translation gives CASGVVSYYTF.